Sequencing of this T cell receptor (beta chain) was carried out in a study of graft-versus-host responses after intestinal transplantation. With regard to this clone: Antigen specificity is unknown.

Trimming shortened V by 0 bases and J by 4 bases, and 7 bases separated the two germline ends. The CDR3 length is 14 residues. Germline CDR1 reads SGDLS; CDR2 reads YYNGEE. The study's findings and limits: Analysis identified GvH clones in recipient marrow, with some appearing first in ileum or blood.

Repertoires were generated with immunoSEQ multiplex PCR, while TCRdb's copy carries only in-frame clones and drops some. The sample has 70,000 or so clones, approximately 84% seen once. This material consisted of unstimulated CD4+ T cells sorted from spleen or lymph node cells, taken before transplant. The origin of this receptor is a human donor who was the organ donor for an intestinal transplant. The gene calls are TRBV9 and TRBJ2-2; D is uncertain. CDR3 amino acids: CASSVDYPTGELFF. The CDR3 DNA sequence: TGTGCCAGCAGCGTAGACTACCCCACCGGGGAGCTGTTTTTT.